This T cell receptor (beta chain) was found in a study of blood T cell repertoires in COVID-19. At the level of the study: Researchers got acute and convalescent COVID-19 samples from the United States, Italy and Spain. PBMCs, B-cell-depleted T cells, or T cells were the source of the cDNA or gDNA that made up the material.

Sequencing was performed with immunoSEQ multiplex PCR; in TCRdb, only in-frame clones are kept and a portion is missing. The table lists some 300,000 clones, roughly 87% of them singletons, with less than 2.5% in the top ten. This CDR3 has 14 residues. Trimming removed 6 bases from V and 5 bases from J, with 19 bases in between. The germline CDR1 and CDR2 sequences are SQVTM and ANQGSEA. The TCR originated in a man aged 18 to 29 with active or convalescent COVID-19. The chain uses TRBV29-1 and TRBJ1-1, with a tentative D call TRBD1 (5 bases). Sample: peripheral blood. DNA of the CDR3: TGCAGCGTGGGAACCGGGACTTTCAGGACTGAAGCTTTCTTT. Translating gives CSVGTGTFRTEAFF. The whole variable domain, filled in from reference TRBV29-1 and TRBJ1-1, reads SAVISQKPSRDICQRGTSLTIQCQVDSQVTMMFWYRQQPGQSLTLIATANQGSEATYESGFVIDKFPISRPNLTFSTLTVSNMSPEDSSIYLCSVGTGTFRTEAFFGQGTRLTVV.